The clone carrying this TCR beta chain was recorded at least ten times. The sample is drawn from a study of T cells of healthy individuals. V shed 3 bases, J shed 4 bases, and the junction held 8 bases outside the gene matches. From germline, CDR1 is MGHRA and CDR2 YSYEKL. The CDR3 is 16 amino acids. Using its own MiXCR run on the 5' RACE reads, TCRdb lists one record per CDR3 protein. Of approximately 58,000 distinct CDR3 sequences in the sample, over 12% were seen once. This chain connects TRBV4-1 to TRBJ2-3; TRBD2 matches 9 bases. The source of this sequence is a human donor in good health. Here the CDR3 reads CASSQGVAGDADTQYF. The CDR3 region has the DNA TGCGCCAGCAGCCAGGGGGTAGCGGGGGATGCAGATACGCAGTATTTT.